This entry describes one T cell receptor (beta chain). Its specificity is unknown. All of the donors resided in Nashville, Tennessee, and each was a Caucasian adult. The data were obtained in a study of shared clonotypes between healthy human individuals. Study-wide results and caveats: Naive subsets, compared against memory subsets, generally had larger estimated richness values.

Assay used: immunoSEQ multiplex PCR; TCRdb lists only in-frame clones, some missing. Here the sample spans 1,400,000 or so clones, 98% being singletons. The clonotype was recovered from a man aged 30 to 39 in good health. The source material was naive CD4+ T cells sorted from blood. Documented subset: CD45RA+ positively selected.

This chain's CDR3 is CASSKPRRHEQYF. CDR3 nucleotide sequence: TGTGCCAGCAGTAAACCTCGGCGGCACGAGCAGTACTTC. The chain combines TRBV28 with TRBJ2-7; D is unclear. Germline CDR1 MDHEN, CDR2 SYDVKM. V was pared by 5 bases and J by 5 bases, with 13 bases between. The CDR3 contains 13 residues.